These T cell receptor beta chains were read from a single sample in a study of blood T cell repertoires in COVID-19. Clones were sequenced by immunoSEQ multiplex PCR, and TCRdb holds only the in-frame ones, with some missing. Of 80,000 or so clones in the sample, 75% to 85% are singletons; the top ten hold roughly 9.6%. The sample taken for sequencing was peripheral blood. All receptors derive from a man aged 45-60 years with COVID-19, enrolled during active disease. Each CDR3 is given with its conserved first and last residue. The D gene is left open where the match is weak. Some rows have no size entry. The others give once, few or many, or a class for an expanded clone.

cdr3_nt: TGTGCCAGCAGCCATGGGTCGGGGTACGAGCAGTACTTC; cdr3_aa: CASSHGSGYEQYF; v_call: TRBV5-6; clone_size: NA; j_call: TRBJ2-7; d_call: NA
cdr3_nt: TGTGCCAGCAGTTCCCGGACAGGCCATAACTATGGCTACACCTTC; cdr3_aa: CASSSRTGHNYGYTF; v_call: TRBV6-6; clone_size: NA; j_call: TRBJ1-2; d_call: TRBD1
cdr3_nt: TGTGCCACCAGTGAATACGCAGGTGAGCAGTTCTTC; cdr3_aa: CATSEYAGEQFF; v_call: TRBV24-1; clone_size: NA; j_call: TRBJ2-1; d_call: NA
cdr3_nt: TGTGCCAGCAGTGATGGGGCTAGCAATCAGCCCCAGCATTTT; cdr3_aa: CASSDGASNQPQHF; v_call: TRBV6-1; clone_size: NA; j_call: TRBJ1-5; d_call: NA
cdr3_nt: TGTGCCAGCAGCCACAGGGGGGACGAGCAGTACTTC; cdr3_aa: CASSHRGDEQYF; v_call: TRBV3-1/TRBV3-2; clone_size: NA; j_call: TRBJ2-7; d_call: NA
cdr3_nt: TGCAGCGTTGGGCGGTCAGGGGGCTTCGACTATGGCTACACCTTC; cdr3_aa: CSVGRSGGFDYGYTF; v_call: TRBV29-1; clone_size: few; j_call: TRBJ1-2; d_call: TRBD1
cdr3_nt: TGTGCCAGCAGCTTGAGTTTGACAGATACGCAGTATTTT; cdr3_aa: CASSLSLTDTQYF; v_call: TRBV7-2; clone_size: NA; j_call: TRBJ2-3; d_call: NA
cdr3_nt: TGCGCCAGCAAGCTAGGAGGGGAAGTAAGCGAAAAACTGTTTTTT; cdr3_aa: CASKLGGEVSEKLFF; v_call: TRBV5-1; clone_size: NA; j_call: TRBJ1-4; d_call: NA
cdr3_nt: TGCGCCAGCAGCTCGGGTAATTCACCCCTCCACTTT; cdr3_aa: CASSSGNSPLHF; v_call: TRBV5-1; clone_size: once; j_call: TRBJ1-6; d_call: NA
cdr3_nt: TGTGCCTGGAGTGTACGAGGGACATCCTCTAACTATGGCTACACCTTC; cdr3_aa: CAWSVRGTSSNYGYTF; v_call: TRBV30; clone_size: once; j_call: TRBJ1-2; d_call: NA
cdr3_nt: TGTGCCAGCAGTTTTTGGAGCCAAGAGACCCAGTACTTC; cdr3_aa: CASSFWSQETQYF; v_call: TRBV28; clone_size: NA; j_call: TRBJ2-5; d_call: NA
cdr3_nt: TGTGCCAGCAGCCTTATACCGGGGCAAGAGACCCAGTACTTC; cdr3_aa: CASSLIPGQETQYF; v_call: TRBV7-9; clone_size: few; j_call: TRBJ2-5; d_call: NA
cdr3_nt: TGTGCCAGTAGTACGGGACTAGCGGGACGGGCCGGGGAGCTGTTTTTT; cdr3_aa: CASSTGLAGRAGELFF; v_call: TRBV19; clone_size: few; j_call: TRBJ2-2; d_call: TRBD2
cdr3_nt: TGTGCCAGCAGCCAAGATCTATCGGGGTCCTACAATGAGCAGTTCTTC; cdr3_aa: CASSQDLSGSYNEQFF; v_call: TRBV3-1/TRBV3-2; clone_size: NA; j_call: TRBJ2-1; d_call: NA
cdr3_nt: TGTGCCAGCAGCCGGGAGGTCACCATATATTTT; cdr3_aa: CASSREVTIYF; v_call: TRBV12-3/TRBV12-4; clone_size: once; j_call: TRBJ1-3; d_call: NA
cdr3_nt: TGTGCCAGCAGCAAAGAAGAGGGGGACAGTATCTACGAGCAGTACTTC; cdr3_aa: CASSKEEGDSIYEQYF; v_call: TRBV21-1; clone_size: NA; j_call: TRBJ2-7; d_call: NA
cdr3_nt: TGTGCCAGCAGTAGGACAGGGAAAGATACGCAGTATTTT; cdr3_aa: CASSRTGKDTQYF; v_call: TRBV6-5; clone_size: NA; j_call: TRBJ2-3; d_call: TRBD1
cdr3_nt: TGTGCCAGCAGTTCCTACAGGGGGGGGCAGGAGACCCAGTACTTC; cdr3_aa: CASSSYRGGQETQYF; v_call: TRBV28; clone_size: NA; j_call: TRBJ2-5; d_call: NA
cdr3_nt: TGTGCCAGCAGCGGACAGGGGGACAATGAGCAGTTCTTC; cdr3_aa: CASSGQGDNEQFF; v_call: TRBV2; clone_size: NA; j_call: TRBJ2-1; d_call: TRBD1
cdr3_nt: TGCGCCAGCACCGCCTTAGAGGGTGGGTCGGGGGAGCAGTACTTC; cdr3_aa: CASTALEGGSGEQYF; v_call: TRBV23-1; clone_size: NA; j_call: TRBJ2-7; d_call: NA
cdr3_nt: TGTGCCAGCAGCTTAGAGGACAGGGCTACCTACGAGCAGTACTTC; cdr3_aa: CASSLEDRATYEQYF; v_call: TRBV7-6; clone_size: NA; j_call: TRBJ2-7; d_call: TRBD1
cdr3_nt: TGTGCCAGCTCACCGGTTCGGGAGGTCGGCCATGAGCAGTTCTTC; cdr3_aa: CASSPVREVGHEQFF; v_call: TRBV18; clone_size: NA; j_call: TRBJ2-1; d_call: TRBD2
cdr3_nt: TGTGCCAGCACTACAGGACATGGCTACACCTTC; cdr3_aa: CASTTGHGYTF; v_call: TRBV28; clone_size: NA; j_call: TRBJ1-2; d_call: NA
cdr3_nt: TGTGCCAGCAGTCCCGGGACAGGGGTTCGGGAAGGCTACACCTTC; cdr3_aa: CASSPGTGVREGYTF; v_call: TRBV27; clone_size: NA; j_call: TRBJ1-2; d_call: TRBD1
cdr3_nt: TGTGCCAGCAGGCGGGAGACAGGGGGCTACTACGAGCAGTACTTC; cdr3_aa: CASRRETGGYYEQYF; v_call: TRBV2; clone_size: few; j_call: TRBJ2-7; d_call: TRBD1
cdr3_nt: TGTGCCAGCAGGGAGGGGGGGAGCGTCAAAGTCAATGAGCAGTTCTTC; cdr3_aa: CASREGGSVKVNEQFF; v_call: TRBV28; clone_size: NA; j_call: TRBJ2-1; d_call: NA
cdr3_nt: TGTGCCAGCAGGCTAGAGGGGGCGGCTGGAAACACCATATATTTT; cdr3_aa: CASRLEGAAGNTIYF; v_call: TRBV2; clone_size: NA; j_call: TRBJ1-3; d_call: TRBD1
cdr3_nt: TGTGCCAGCAGCCCGGGACAGATGTATAGCTCCGTGGGCTACACCTTC; cdr3_aa: CASSPGQMYSSVGYTF; v_call: TRBV7-2; clone_size: NA; j_call: TRBJ1-2; d_call: TRBD1
cdr3_nt: TGTGCCAGCAGTTTATTAGTAGATACGCAGTATTTT; cdr3_aa: CASSLLVDTQYF; v_call: TRBV28; clone_size: NA; j_call: TRBJ2-3; d_call: NA
cdr3_nt: TGTGCCAGCTCAGGGCTAGCGGGTGCCCTCAGAGAGACCCAGTACTTC; cdr3_aa: CASSGLAGALRETQYF; v_call: TRBV18; clone_size: NA; j_call: TRBJ2-5; d_call: TRBD2
cdr3_nt: TGTGCCAGCAGCCCGACCACAGGATTAAGAAGGGCCGGGGAGCTGTTTTTT; cdr3_aa: CASSPTTGLRRAGELFF; v_call: TRBV5-5; clone_size: NA; j_call: TRBJ2-2; d_call: NA
cdr3_nt: TGTGCCAGCAGCGCCGGACTAGTAGATGAGCAGTTCTTC; cdr3_aa: CASSAGLVDEQFF; v_call: TRBV11-2; clone_size: few; j_call: TRBJ2-1; d_call: TRBD2
cdr3_nt: TGCGCCAGCAGCCAAGATGGTCTAGCGGGAACAGATACGCAGTATTTT; cdr3_aa: CASSQDGLAGTDTQYF; v_call: TRBV4-1; clone_size: once; j_call: TRBJ2-3; d_call: TRBD2
cdr3_nt: TGTGCCAGCAGCTTTACTTATACGCAGTATTTT; cdr3_aa: CASSFTYTQYF; v_call: TRBV7-9; clone_size: NA; j_call: TRBJ2-3; d_call: NA
cdr3_nt: TGTGCCAGCAGTGCATCCTCCGGACTAGCGGATACCTACGAGCAGTACTTC; cdr3_aa: CASSASSGLADTYEQYF; v_call: TRBV6-1; clone_size: NA; j_call: TRBJ2-7; d_call: TRBD2
cdr3_nt: TGTGCCAGCAGCTTATTAGGCGGGAGGGGCTCCTACGAGCAGTACTTC; cdr3_aa: CASSLLGGRGSYEQYF; v_call: TRBV11-2; clone_size: NA; j_call: TRBJ2-7; d_call: TRBD2
cdr3_nt: TGTGCCAGCAGCCATCTCGGCCAAGAGACCCAGTACTTC; cdr3_aa: CASSHLGQETQYF; v_call: TRBV3-1/TRBV3-2; clone_size: NA; j_call: TRBJ2-5; d_call: NA
cdr3_nt: TGCGCCAGCAGCCCGGGGACAGCGGGCGACACTGAAGCTTTCTTT; cdr3_aa: CASSPGTAGDTEAFF; v_call: TRBV5-1; clone_size: few; j_call: TRBJ1-1; d_call: TRBD1
cdr3_nt: TGTGCCAGCAGCAAAGGGGGAGGGCCTTTACCAAATGAGCAGTTCTTC; cdr3_aa: CASSKGGGPLPNEQFF; v_call: TRBV21-1; clone_size: NA; j_call: TRBJ2-1; d_call: NA
cdr3_nt: TGCAGTGGGGGGCCTCAAGAGACCCAGTACTTC; cdr3_aa: CSGGPQETQYF; v_call: TRBV20-1; clone_size: NA; j_call: TRBJ2-5; d_call: NA
cdr3_nt: TGTGCCAGCAGCCAAGTGAGTACAGGGGGTTATAGCAATCAGCCCCAGCATTTT; cdr3_aa: CASSQVSTGGYSNQPQHF; v_call: TRBV4-2; clone_size: NA; j_call: TRBJ1-5; d_call: TRBD1
cdr3_nt: TGTGCCAGTAGTAACAGAAATAGCAATCAGCCCCAGCATTTT; cdr3_aa: CASSNRNSNQPQHF; v_call: TRBV19; clone_size: once; j_call: TRBJ1-5; d_call: NA
cdr3_nt: TGTGCCAGCAGTTTCACCGGGACAGGGGGCTACGAGCAGTACTTC; cdr3_aa: CASSFTGTGGYEQYF; v_call: TRBV6-6; clone_size: once; j_call: TRBJ2-7; d_call: TRBD1
cdr3_nt: TGTGCCAGCAGGGAAGACGGTAGCAATCAGCCCCAGCATTTT; cdr3_aa: CASREDGSNQPQHF; v_call: TRBV6-1; clone_size: NA; j_call: TRBJ1-5; d_call: NA
cdr3_nt: TGTGCCAGCAGCTATGCAGGGGTTCGAGAGACCCAGTACTTC; cdr3_aa: CASSYAGVRETQYF; v_call: TRBV6-5; clone_size: NA; j_call: TRBJ2-5; d_call: NA
cdr3_nt: TGCAGCGTTATCTTGACAGGGGAAAGGAGTGGCTACACCTTC; cdr3_aa: CSVILTGERSGYTF; v_call: TRBV29-1; clone_size: few; j_call: TRBJ1-2; d_call: TRBD1
cdr3_nt: TGTGCCAGTAGGACTGGGAGGGAGCCCTACAATGAGCAGTTCTTC; cdr3_aa: CASRTGREPYNEQFF; v_call: TRBV19; clone_size: once; j_call: TRBJ2-1; d_call: TRBD2
cdr3_nt: TGTGCCAGCAGTCTACAGGGTGATAATGAAAAACTGTTTTTT; cdr3_aa: CASSLQGDNEKLFF; v_call: TRBV28; clone_size: NA; j_call: TRBJ1-4; d_call: NA
cdr3_nt: TGTGCCAGCAGCCGGGCGGGGGCTAACTACGAGCAGTACTTC; cdr3_aa: CASSRAGANYEQYF; v_call: TRBV6-5; clone_size: NA; j_call: TRBJ2-7; d_call: NA
cdr3_nt: TGTGCCAGTAGTACCCGGGACAGGGCGAACACTGAAGCTTTCTTT; cdr3_aa: CASSTRDRANTEAFF; v_call: TRBV19; clone_size: NA; j_call: TRBJ1-1; d_call: TRBD1
cdr3_nt: TGCGCCAGCAGCTCCCGGGGGACAGATAAAGAGACCCAGTACTTC; cdr3_aa: CASSSRGTDKETQYF; v_call: TRBV5-1; clone_size: NA; j_call: TRBJ2-5; d_call: NA
cdr3_nt: TGTGCCAGCAGCTTACTAGGGGGTAATTCACCCCTCCACTTT; cdr3_aa: CASSLLGGNSPLHF; v_call: TRBV7-3; clone_size: NA; j_call: TRBJ1-6; d_call: NA
cdr3_nt: TGTGCCAGCCCCCCTGGGGGGGACTCTGGAAACACCATATATTTT; cdr3_aa: CASPPGGDSGNTIYF; v_call: TRBV7-9; clone_size: NA; j_call: TRBJ1-3; d_call: NA
cdr3_nt: TGTGCCAGCAGGGCCGGACAGGGGGATTCACCCCTCCACTTT; cdr3_aa: CASRAGQGDSPLHF; v_call: TRBV28; clone_size: NA; j_call: TRBJ1-6; d_call: TRBD1
cdr3_nt: TGTGCCAGCAGTCATCGACAGGGGGAAGCTTTCTTT; cdr3_aa: CASSHRQGEAFF; v_call: TRBV6-2/TRBV6-3; clone_size: NA; j_call: TRBJ1-1; d_call: TRBD1
cdr3_nt: TGTGCCAGTAGTCCCCGGGACAGCGTAGGGGGCTACACCTTC; cdr3_aa: CASSPRDSVGGYTF; v_call: TRBV19; clone_size: few; j_call: TRBJ1-2; d_call: TRBD1
cdr3_nt: TGTGCCAGCAGCTCGACAGGGTCAAATGAGCAGTTCTTC; cdr3_aa: CASSSTGSNEQFF; v_call: TRBV11-1; clone_size: NA; j_call: TRBJ2-1; d_call: TRBD1
cdr3_nt: TGTGCCAGCAGCCAACTTCCTAGCGGGAGTGCAGATACGCAGTATTTT; cdr3_aa: CASSQLPSGSADTQYF; v_call: TRBV3-1/TRBV3-2; clone_size: NA; j_call: TRBJ2-3; d_call: TRBD2
cdr3_nt: TGTGCCAGCTCACCGGTCAGGGACACCGGGGAGCTGTTTTTT; cdr3_aa: CASSPVRDTGELFF; v_call: TRBV18; clone_size: NA; j_call: TRBJ2-2; d_call: NA
cdr3_nt: TGCAGCGTTGACAGGCTTCACCCCTCTGGAAACACCATATATTTT; cdr3_aa: CSVDRLHPSGNTIYF; v_call: TRBV29-1; clone_size: NA; j_call: TRBJ1-3; d_call: NA